The clone carrying this T cell receptor (beta chain) has a single count. The germline V gene encodes CDR1 SGHTA and CDR2 FQGNSA. V lost 1 base and J lost 10, with 11 bases in between. The CDR3 covers 14 residues. The sample comes from a study of blood T cell repertoires in COVID-19. Method: immunoSEQ multiplex PCR; TCRdb's copy keeps in-frame clones and lacks some. Of 190,000 or so clones listed, about 85% are singletons. The chain uses TRBV7-2 and TRBJ1-6; D gene ambiguous. The sample consisted of peripheral blood. The TCR was taken from a woman of 80 years or more with acute or convalescent COVID-19. This chain's CDR3 is CASSLVAEGSPLHF. DNA of the CDR3: TGTGCCAGCAGCTTAGTCGCTGAGGGATCACCCCTCCACTTT.